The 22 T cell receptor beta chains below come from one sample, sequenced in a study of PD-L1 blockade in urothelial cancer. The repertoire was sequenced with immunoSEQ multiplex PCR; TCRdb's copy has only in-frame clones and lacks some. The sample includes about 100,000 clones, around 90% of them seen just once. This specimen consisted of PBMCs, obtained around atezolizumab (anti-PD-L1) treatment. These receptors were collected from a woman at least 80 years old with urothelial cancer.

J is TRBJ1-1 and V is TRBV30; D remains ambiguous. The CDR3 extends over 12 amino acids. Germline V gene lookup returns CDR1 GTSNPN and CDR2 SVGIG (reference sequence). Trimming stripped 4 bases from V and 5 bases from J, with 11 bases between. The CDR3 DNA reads TGTGCCTGGAACCCCGGCGGGACTGAAGCTTTCTTT. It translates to CAWNPGGTEAFF.

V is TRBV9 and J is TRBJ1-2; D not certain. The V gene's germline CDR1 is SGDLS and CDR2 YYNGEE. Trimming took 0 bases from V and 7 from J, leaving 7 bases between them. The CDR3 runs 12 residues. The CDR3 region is CASSVAAGGYTF. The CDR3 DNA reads TGTGCCAGCAGCGTAGCTGCAGGTGGCTACACCTTC.

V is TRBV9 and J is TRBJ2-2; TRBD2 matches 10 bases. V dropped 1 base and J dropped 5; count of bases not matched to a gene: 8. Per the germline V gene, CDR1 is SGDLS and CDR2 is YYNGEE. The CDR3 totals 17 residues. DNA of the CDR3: TGTGCCAGCAGCGTAAAAGGAGCGGGAGGGGGGACCGGGGAGCTGTTTTTT. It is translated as CASSVKGAGGGTGELFF.

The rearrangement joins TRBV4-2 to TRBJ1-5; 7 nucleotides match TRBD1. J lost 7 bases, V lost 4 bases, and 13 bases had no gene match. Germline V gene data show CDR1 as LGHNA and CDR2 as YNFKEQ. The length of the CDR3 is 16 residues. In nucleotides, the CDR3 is TGTGCCAGCAGCCGAGCTATAGGGGGCGCGCCGCAGCCCCAGCATTTT. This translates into CASSRAIGGAPQPQHF.

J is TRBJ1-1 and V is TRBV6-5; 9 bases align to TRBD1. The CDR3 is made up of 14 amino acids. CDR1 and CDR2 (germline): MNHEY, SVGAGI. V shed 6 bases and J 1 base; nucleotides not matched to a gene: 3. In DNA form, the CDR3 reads TGTGCCAGCAGGGGGACAGGGTCGAACACTGAAGCTTTCTTT. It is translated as CASRGTGSNTEAFF.

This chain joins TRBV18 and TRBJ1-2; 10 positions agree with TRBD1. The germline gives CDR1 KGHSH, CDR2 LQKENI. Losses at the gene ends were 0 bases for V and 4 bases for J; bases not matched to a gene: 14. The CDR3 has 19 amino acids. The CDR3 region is CASSPPNWDRGPLGYGYTF. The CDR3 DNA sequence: TGTGCCAGCTCACCACCTAATTGGGACAGGGGACCTCTCGGCTATGGCTACACCTTC.

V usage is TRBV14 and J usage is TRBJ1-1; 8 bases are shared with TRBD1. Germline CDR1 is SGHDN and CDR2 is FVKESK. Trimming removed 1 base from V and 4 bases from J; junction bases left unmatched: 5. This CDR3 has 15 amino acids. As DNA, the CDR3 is TGTGCCAGCAGCCAAGCAGGGGGCCGGGGCACTGAAGCTTTCTTT. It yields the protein CASSQAGGRGTEAFF.

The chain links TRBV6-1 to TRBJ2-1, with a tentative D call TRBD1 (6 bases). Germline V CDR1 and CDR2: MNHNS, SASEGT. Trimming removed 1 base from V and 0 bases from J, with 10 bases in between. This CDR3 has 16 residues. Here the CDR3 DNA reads TGTGCCAGCAGTGAAGGCAGGGGTGGCTCCTACAATGAGCAGTTCTTC. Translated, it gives CASSEGRGGSYNEQFF.

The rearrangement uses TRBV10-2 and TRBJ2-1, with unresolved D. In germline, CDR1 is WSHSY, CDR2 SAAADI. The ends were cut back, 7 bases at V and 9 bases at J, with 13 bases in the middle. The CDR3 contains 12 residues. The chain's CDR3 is CASTADPREQFF. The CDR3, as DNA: TGCGCCAGCACCGCGGATCCCCGTGAGCAGTTCTTC.

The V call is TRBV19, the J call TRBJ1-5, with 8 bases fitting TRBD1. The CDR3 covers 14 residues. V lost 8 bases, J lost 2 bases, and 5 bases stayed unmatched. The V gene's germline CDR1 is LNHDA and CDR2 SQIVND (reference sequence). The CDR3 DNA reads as TGTGCCAGTTCCCAGGGGGCCGGCAATCAGCCCCAGCATTTT. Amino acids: CASSQGAGNQPQHF.

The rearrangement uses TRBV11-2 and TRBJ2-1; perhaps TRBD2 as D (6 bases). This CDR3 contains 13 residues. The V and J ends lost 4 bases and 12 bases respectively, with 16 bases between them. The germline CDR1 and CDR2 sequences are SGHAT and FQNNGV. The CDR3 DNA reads TGTGCCAGCAGCTCGGGACTTCCCGTGGGGCAGTTCTTC. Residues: CASSSGLPVGQFF.

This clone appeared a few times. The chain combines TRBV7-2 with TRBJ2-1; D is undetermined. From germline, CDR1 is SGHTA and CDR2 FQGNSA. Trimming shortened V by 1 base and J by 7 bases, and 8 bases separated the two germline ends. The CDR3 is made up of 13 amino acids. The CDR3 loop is CASSLVIGNEQFF. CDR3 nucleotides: TGTGCCAGCAGCTTAGTAATCGGGAATGAGCAGTTCTTC.

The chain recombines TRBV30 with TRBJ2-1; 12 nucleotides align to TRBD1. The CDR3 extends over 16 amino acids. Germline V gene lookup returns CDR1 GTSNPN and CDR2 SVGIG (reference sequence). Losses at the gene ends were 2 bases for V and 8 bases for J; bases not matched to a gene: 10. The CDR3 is CAWSSPGQGARDEQFF. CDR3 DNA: TGTGCCTGGAGTTCTCCGGGACAGGGGGCTCGGGATGAGCAGTTCTTC.

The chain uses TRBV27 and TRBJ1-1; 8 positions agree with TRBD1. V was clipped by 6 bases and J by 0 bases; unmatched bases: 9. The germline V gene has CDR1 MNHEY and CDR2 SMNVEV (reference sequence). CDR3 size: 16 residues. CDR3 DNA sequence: TGTGCCAGCAGGGGAAAACAGGGGGAGTTGAACACTGAAGCTTTCTTT. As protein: CASRGKQGELNTEAFF.

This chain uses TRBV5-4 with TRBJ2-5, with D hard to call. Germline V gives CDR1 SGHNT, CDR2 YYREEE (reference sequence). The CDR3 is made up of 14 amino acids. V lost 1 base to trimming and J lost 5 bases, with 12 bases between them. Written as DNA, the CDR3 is TGTGCCAGCAGCTTGTCTAGAACATTTGAGACCCAGTACTTC. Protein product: CASSLSRTFETQYF.

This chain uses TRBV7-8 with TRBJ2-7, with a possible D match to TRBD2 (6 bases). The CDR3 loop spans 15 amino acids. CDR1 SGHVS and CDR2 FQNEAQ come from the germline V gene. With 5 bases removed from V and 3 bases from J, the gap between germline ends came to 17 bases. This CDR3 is CASSRILAEGYEQYF. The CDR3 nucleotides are TGTGCCAGCAGCCGGATCTTAGCGGAGGGCTACGAGCAGTACTTC. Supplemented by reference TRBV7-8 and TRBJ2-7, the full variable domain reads GAGVSQSPRYKVAKRGQDVALRCDPISGHVSLFWYQQALGQGPEFLTYFQNEAQLDKSGLPSDRFFAERPEGSVSTLKIQRTQQEDSAVYLCASSRILAEGYEQYFGPGTRLTVT.

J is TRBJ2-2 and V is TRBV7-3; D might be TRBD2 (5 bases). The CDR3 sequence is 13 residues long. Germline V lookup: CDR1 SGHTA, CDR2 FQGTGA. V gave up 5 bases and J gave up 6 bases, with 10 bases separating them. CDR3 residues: CASSVLGSGELFF. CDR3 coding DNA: TGTGCCAGCAGCGTACTAGGATCCGGGGAGCTGTTTTTT.

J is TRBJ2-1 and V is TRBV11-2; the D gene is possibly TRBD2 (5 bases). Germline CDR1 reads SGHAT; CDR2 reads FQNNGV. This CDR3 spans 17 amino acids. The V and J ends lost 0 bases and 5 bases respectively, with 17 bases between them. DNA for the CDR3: TGTGCCAGCAGCTTAGAGGAGGCTTGGAGACCAAACAATGAGCAGTTCTTC. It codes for CASSLEEAWRPNNEQFF.

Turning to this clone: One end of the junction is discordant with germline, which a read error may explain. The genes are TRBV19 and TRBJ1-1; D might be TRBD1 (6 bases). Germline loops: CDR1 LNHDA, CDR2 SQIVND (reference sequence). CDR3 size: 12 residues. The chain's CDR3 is CASTPGGRQAIF. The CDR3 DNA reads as TGTGCCAGTACTCCGGGGGGCCGACAAGCTATCTTT.

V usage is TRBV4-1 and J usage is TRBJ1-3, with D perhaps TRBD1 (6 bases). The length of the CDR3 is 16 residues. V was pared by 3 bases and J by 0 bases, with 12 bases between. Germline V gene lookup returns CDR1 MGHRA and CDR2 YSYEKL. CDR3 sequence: CASSQGTGPSGNTIYF. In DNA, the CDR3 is TGCGCCAGCAGCCAGGGAACAGGGCCCTCTGGAAACACCATATATTTT.

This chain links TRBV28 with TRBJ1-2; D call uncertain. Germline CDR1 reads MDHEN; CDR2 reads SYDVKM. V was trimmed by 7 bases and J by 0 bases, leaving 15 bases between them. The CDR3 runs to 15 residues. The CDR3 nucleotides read TGTGCCAGCACTCCACCGGGATCTTCTAACTATGGCTACACCTTC. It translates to CASTPPGSSNYGYTF.

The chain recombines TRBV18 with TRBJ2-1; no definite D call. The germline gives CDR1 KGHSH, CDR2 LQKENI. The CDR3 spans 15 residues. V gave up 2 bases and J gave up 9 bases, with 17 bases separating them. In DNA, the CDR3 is TGTGCCAGCTCACCATTTGGGTCTAGAGACCCTGAGCAGTTCTTC. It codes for CASSPFGSRDPEQFF. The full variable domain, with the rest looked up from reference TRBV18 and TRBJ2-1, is NAGVMQNPRHLVRRRGQEARLRCSPMKGHSHVYWYRQLPEEGLKFMVYLQKENIIDESGMPKERFSAEFPKEGPSILRIQQVVRGDSAAYFCASSPFGSRDPEQFFGPGTRLTVL.